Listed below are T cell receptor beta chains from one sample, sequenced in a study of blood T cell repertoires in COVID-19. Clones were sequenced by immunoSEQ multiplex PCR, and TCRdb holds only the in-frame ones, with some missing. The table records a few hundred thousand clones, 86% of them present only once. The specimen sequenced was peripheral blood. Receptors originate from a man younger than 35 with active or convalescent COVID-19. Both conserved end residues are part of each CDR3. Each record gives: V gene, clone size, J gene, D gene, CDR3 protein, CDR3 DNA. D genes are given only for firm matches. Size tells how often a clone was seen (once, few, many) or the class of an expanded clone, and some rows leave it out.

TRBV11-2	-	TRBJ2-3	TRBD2	CASSFSQREGDTQYF	TGTGCCAGCAGCTTCTCACAGCGGGAGGGAGATACGCAGTATTTT
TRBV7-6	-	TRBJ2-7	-	CASSRRDEQYF	TGTGCCAGCAGCCGGCGGGACGAGCAGTACTTC
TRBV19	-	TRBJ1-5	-	CATKTGASNQPQHF	TGTGCCACCAAGACGGGTGCTAGCAATCAGCCCCAGCATTTT
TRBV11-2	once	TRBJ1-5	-	CASSFDRFQPQHF	TGTGCCAGCAGCTTTGACAGGTTTCAGCCCCAGCATTTT
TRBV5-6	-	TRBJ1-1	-	CASSFWGAGNTEAFF	TGTGCCAGCAGCTTCTGGGGTGCGGGGAACACTGAAGCTTTCTTT
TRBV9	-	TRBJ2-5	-	CASSAEHRVQETQYF	TGTGCCAGCAGCGCCGAACACCGGGTCCAAGAGACCCAGTACTTC
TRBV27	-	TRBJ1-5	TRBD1	CASRQGYNQPQHF	TGTGCCAGCAGACAGGGGTACAATCAGCCCCAGCATTTT
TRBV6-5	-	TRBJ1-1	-	CASSYSEGGTEAFF	TGTGCCAGCAGTTACTCGGAGGGAGGCACTGAAGCTTTCTTT
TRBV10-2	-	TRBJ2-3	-	CASSTGVGDTQYF	TGCGCCAGCAGTACCGGGGTCGGAGATACGCAGTATTTT
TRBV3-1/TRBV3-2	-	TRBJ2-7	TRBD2	CASSQVGGTSPYEQYF	TGTGCCAGCAGCCAAGTAGGCGGGACTAGCCCTTACGAGCAGTACTTC
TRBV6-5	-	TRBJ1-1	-	CASRGGWKNTEAFF	TGTGCCAGCAGGGGGGGTTGGAAGAACACTGAAGCTTTCTTT
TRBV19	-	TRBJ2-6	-	CASSIIRSSGANVLTF	TGTGCCAGTAGTATAATTCGGTCCTCTGGGGCCAACGTCCTGACTTTC
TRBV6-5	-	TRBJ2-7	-	CASESSASYEQYF	TGTGCCAGCGAATCTAGCGCTTCCTACGAGCAGTACTTC
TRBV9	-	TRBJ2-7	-	CASSTRGGYEQYF	TGTGCCAGCAGCACCCGAGGAGGTTACGAGCAGTACTTC
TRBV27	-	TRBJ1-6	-	CASSFGSAAEWSPLHF	TGTGCCAGCAGTTTTGGGTCGGCCGCGGAGTGGTCACCCCTCCACTTT
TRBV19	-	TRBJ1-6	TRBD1	CASSTKTGIGYNSPLHF	TGTGCCAGTAGTACCAAGACAGGGATCGGCTATAATTCACCCCTCCACTTT
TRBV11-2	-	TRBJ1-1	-	CASSQGGWDTEAFF	TGTGCCAGCAGCCAAGGAGGGTGGGACACTGAAGCTTTCTTT
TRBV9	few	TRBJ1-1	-	CASSLRGDTEAFF	TGTGCCAGCAGCTTACGGGGGGACACTGAAGCTTTCTTT
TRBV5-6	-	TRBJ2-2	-	CASHKQGVGSGELFF	TGTGCCAGCCATAAACAGGGTGTGGGATCCGGGGAGCTGTTTTTT
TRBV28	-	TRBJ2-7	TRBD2	CASTDGQGGNEQYF	TGTGCCAGCACCGACGGGCAGGGAGGGAACGAGCAGTACTTC
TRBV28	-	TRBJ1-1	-	CALIDRNRDEAFF	TGTGCCCTTATCGACAGAAACAGGGATGAAGCTTTCTTT
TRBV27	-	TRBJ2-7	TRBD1	CASSLWGQGRDEQYF	TGTGCCAGCAGTTTATGGGGACAGGGTCGAGACGAGCAGTACTTC
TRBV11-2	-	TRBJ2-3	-	CASSTSTDTQYF	TGTGCCAGCAGCACTAGCACAGATACGCAGTATTTT
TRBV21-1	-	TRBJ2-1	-	CASSKLAGHNEQFF	TGTGCCAGCAGCAAACTAGCGGGACACAATGAGCAGTTCTTC
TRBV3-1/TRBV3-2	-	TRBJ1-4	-	CASSQDRVKLFF	TGTGCCAGCAGCCAAGACCGAGTAAAACTGTTTTTT
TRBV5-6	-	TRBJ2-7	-	CASSEGRSRGYEQYF	TGTGCCAGCAGCGAGGGCAGGAGTAGGGGGTACGAGCAGTACTTC
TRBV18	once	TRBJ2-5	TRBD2	CASSPPTGGETQYF	TGTGCCAGCTCACCACCGACGGGAGGGGAGACCCAGTACTTC
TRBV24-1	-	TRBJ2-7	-	CATRPQGPSPSSYEQYF	TGTGCCACCAGACCACAGGGACCCAGTCCTAGCTCCTACGAGCAGTACTTC
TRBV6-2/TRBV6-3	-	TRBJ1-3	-	CASSYDIRKSSGNTIYF	TGTGCCAGCAGTTATGACATCCGAAAGAGCTCTGGAAACACCATATATTTT
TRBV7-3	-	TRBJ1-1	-	CASSSTPLSEAFF	TGTGCCAGCAGCTCCACTCCACTATCTGAAGCTTTCTTT
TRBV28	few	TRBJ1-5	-	CASSFYAGVSNQPQHF	TGTGCCAGCAGTTTCTATGCAGGGGTAAGCAATCAGCCCCAGCATTTT
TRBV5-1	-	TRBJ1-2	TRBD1	CASSPDRAGGYTF	TGCGCCAGCAGCCCGGACAGGGCAGGCGGCTACACCTTC
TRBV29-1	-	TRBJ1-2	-	CSVDSSGGYTF	TGCAGCGTTGACAGTTCGGGTGGCTACACCTTC
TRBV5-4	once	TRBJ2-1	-	CASKVGPGPNEQFF	TGTGCCAGCAAGGTCGGTCCAGGGCCCAATGAGCAGTTCTTC
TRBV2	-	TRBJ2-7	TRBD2	CASLNRTSGTYEQYF	TGTGCCAGCTTAAATAGGACTAGCGGAACCTACGAGCAGTACTTC
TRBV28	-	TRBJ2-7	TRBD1	CASSSLTGDEQYF	TGTGCCAGCAGTTCCCTGACAGGGGACGAGCAGTACTTC
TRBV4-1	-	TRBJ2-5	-	CASSQGWGPEETQYF	TGCGCCAGCAGCCAAGGATGGGGGCCAGAAGAGACCCAGTACTTC
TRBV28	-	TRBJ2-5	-	CASSLISSAEMTQYF	TGTGCCAGCAGTTTAATATCTAGTGCGGAGATGACCCAGTACTTC
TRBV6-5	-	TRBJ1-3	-	CATETGSGNTIYF	TGTGCCACCGAAACGGGTAGTGGAAACACCATATATTTT
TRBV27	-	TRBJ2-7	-	CASSLSGWGLYEQYF	TGTGCCAGCAGTTTATCTGGTTGGGGGCTATACGAGCAGTACTTC
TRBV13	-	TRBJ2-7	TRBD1	CASSEPPGQGHYEQYF	TGTGCCAGCAGCGAGCCTCCGGGACAGGGGCACTACGAGCAGTACTTC
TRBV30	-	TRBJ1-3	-	CAWSVRGTISGNTIYF	TGTGCCTGGAGTGTAAGGGGGACTATCTCTGGAAACACCATATATTTT
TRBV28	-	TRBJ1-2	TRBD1	CASSPLIPGQGALKGYGYTF	TGTGCCAGCAGTCCTCTTATCCCGGGACAGGGGGCGCTAAAGGGCTATGGCTACACCTTC
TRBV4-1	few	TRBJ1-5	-	CASSQPGTHSNQPQHF	TGCGCCAGCAGCCAGCCCGGGACTCATAGCAATCAGCCCCAGCATTTT
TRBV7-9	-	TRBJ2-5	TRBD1	CASSWGQGYQETQYF	TGTGCCAGCAGCTGGGGACAGGGGTACCAAGAGACCCAGTACTTC
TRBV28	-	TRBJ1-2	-	CASSLRGFLGGYTF	TGTGCCAGCAGTCTAAGGGGATTTCTTGGCGGCTACACCTTC
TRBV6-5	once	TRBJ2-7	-	CASSSRTTGNYEQYF	TGTGCCAGCAGTTCACGAACCACAGGGAATTACGAGCAGTACTTC
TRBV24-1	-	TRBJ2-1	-	CATSAAGRAYNEQFF	TGTGCCACCAGTGCTGCCGGGAGAGCCTACAATGAGCAGTTCTTC
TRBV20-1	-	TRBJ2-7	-	CSASTTGYDEQYF	TGCAGTGCTAGTACCACAGGGTACGACGAGCAGTACTTC